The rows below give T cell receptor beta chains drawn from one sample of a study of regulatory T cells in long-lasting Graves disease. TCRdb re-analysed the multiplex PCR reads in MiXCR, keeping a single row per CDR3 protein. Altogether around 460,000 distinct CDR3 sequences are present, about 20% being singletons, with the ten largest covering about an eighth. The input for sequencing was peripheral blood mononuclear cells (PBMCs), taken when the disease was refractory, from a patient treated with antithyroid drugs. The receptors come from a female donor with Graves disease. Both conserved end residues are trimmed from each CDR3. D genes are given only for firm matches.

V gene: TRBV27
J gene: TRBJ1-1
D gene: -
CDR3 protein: ASSIQGMNTEAF

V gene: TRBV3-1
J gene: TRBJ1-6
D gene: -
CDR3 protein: ASSQGTVGDSPLH

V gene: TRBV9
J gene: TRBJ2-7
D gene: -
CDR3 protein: ASSVGVAAIYEQY

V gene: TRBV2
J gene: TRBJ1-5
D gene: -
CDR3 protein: ASSPQGAGSNQPQH

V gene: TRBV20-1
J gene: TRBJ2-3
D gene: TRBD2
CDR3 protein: SASSGVGTDTQY

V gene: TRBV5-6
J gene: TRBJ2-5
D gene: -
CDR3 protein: ASSFRQAYQETQY

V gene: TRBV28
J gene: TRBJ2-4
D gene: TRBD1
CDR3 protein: ASTPGDRGNIQY

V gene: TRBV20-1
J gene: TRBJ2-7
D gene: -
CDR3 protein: SAKQVASSYEQY

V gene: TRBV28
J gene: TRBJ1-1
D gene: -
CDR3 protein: AIGENTEAF

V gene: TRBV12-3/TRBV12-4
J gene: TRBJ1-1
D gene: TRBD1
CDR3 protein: ASSGTGVTEAF

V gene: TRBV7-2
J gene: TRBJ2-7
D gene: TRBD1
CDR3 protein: ASSRDSGFYEQY

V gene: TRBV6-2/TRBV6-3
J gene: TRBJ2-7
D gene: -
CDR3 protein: ASSDGETYEQY

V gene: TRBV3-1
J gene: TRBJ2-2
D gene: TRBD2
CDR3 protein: ASSQGLADATGELF

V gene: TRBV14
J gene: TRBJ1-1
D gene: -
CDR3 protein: ASSQPRGRNTEAF

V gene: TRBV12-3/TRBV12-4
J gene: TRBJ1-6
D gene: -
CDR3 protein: ASSSGGHNSPLH

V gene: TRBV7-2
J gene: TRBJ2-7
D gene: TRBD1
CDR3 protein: ASTDGQAYEQY